Sequencing of this T cell receptor beta chain was carried out in a study of neurological immune-mediated disorders. This clonotype was seen at least ten times. Germline V gene lookup returns CDR1 DFQATT and CDR2 SNEGSKA (reference sequence). The CDR3 sequence is 15 residues long. V dropped 5 bases and J dropped 7 bases, with 23 bases sitting between them. Healthy control participants comprised blood bank volunteers in Maryland, USA. A 10-nucleotide random UMI tagged transcripts in template-switch 5'RACE cDNA synthesis. Every sequencing run produced over 160 million TCR-beta sequences that came from 15-18 subjects. TCRdb ran MiXCR on the 5' RACE reads and lists one entry per CDR3 protein. In the table there are 50,000 to 60,000 distinct CDR3 sequences, approximately 16% of which are singletons.

Sequenced material: PBMCs. The chain joins TRBV20-1 to TRBJ2-5; D may be TRBD1 (5 bases). The sequence came from a man between 60 and 70 years old in good health. The CDR3 DNA reads as TGCAGTGCTCCGACCAGGCGGACGGACATAGGGACCCAGTACTTC. This translates into CSAPTRRTDIGTQYF.